Shown below are 12 T cell receptor beta chains from a single sample sequenced in a study of T cell changes during pregnancy in multiple sclerosis. Measured with immunoSEQ multiplex PCR; TCRdb has only the in-frame clones, and not every one. The table lists 88,000 or so clones, around 90% of them singletons. The specimen was peripheral blood, collected before pregnancy. The source of these receptors is a female donor with multiple sclerosis, enrolled in a pregnancy study.

The chain recombines TRBV5-4 with TRBJ1-2; 11 nucleotides align to TRBD1. The length of the CDR3 is 14 residues. Per germline, CDR1 SGHNT and CDR2 YYREEE (reference sequence). V was pared by 2 bases and J by 6 bases, with 3 bases of the junction left unmatched. CDR3 residues: CASSFGTGGNGYTF. In DNA, the CDR3 is TGTGCCAGCAGCTTCGGGACAGGGGGGAATGGCTACACCTTC.

V usage is TRBV5-1 and J usage is TRBJ1-2; the D gene is possibly TRBD1 (5 bases). Germline V gene data show CDR1 as SGHRS and CDR2 as YFSETQ. V lost 2 bases and J 2 bases, leaving 10 bases between the germline ends. This CDR3 has 14 residues. CDR3: CASSFDRKNYGYTF. CDR3 nucleotide sequence: TGCGCCAGCAGCTTTGACAGAAAGAACTATGGCTACACCTTC. The full variable domain, with the rest looked up from reference TRBV5-1 and TRBJ1-2, is KAGVTQTPRYLIKTRGQQVTLSCSPISGHRSVSWYQQTPGQGLQFLFEYFSETQRNKGNFPGRFSGRQFSNSRSEMNVSTLELGDSALYLCASSFDRKNYGYTFGSGTRLTVV.

This chain uses TRBV7-9 with TRBJ1-2; no clear D. Germline CDR1 and CDR2: SEHNR and FQNEAQ (reference sequence). The CDR3 has 14 amino acids. V was trimmed by 5 bases and J by 7 bases, leaving 17 bases between them. The CDR3 is CASSPMTGFFGYTF. CDR3 bases: TGTGCCAGCAGCCCGATGACGGGGTTTTTTGGCTACACCTTC.

The chain recombines TRBV7-2 with TRBJ2-7; D is ambiguous. Trimming cost V 1 base and J 4 bases, with 8 bases left between them. The germline gives CDR1 SGHTA, CDR2 FQGNSA. The CDR3 is 13 amino acids. The CDR3 nucleotides are TGTGCCAGCAGCTTAGTGGTCGCGTACGAGCAGTACTTC. Its protein product is CASSLVVAYEQYF.

This clone was counted between two and nine times. The rearrangement joins TRBV5-1 to TRBJ2-7; the match to TRBD2 covers 14 bases. Germline trimming cut 4 bases from V and 5 bases from J; bases unmatched to any gene: 5. Germline-derived CDR1 and CDR2 are SGHRS and YFSETQ. CDR3 size: 15 residues. CDR3: CASSPGTSGSHEQYF. CDR3 in DNA: TGCGCCAGCAGCCCAGGGACTAGCGGGAGCCACGAGCAGTACTTC.

The chain has TRBV2 and TRBJ2-7; 8 positions match TRBD1. Germline V gene data show CDR1 as SNHLY and CDR2 as FYNNEI. The ends lost 6 bases at V and 4 bases at J; junction bases unmatched: 5. This CDR3 has 13 amino acids. The CDR3 region has the DNA TGTGCCAGCAGGAGACAGGGGTTATACGAGCAGTACTTC. As protein: CASRRQGLYEQYF.

The rearrangement joins TRBV2 to TRBJ1-5, with 10 bases fitting TRBD1. The junction had 5 bases not matched to a gene; V was cut back by 3 bases and J by 6 bases. This CDR3 spans 15 amino acids. CDR1 and CDR2 from the germline V gene are SNHLY and FYNNEI. The CDR3 region is CASSDSGTGVQPQHF. The CDR3 nucleotides read TGTGCCAGCAGTGACTCAGGGACAGGGGTTCAGCCCCAGCATTTT.

The gene calls are TRBV4-1 and TRBJ2-7, with 9 bases aligning to TRBD1. The trim removed 0 bases at V and 3 bases at J, leaving 6 bases unmatched. CDR1 is MGHRA and CDR2 is YSYEKL in the germline V gene. The CDR3 covers 16 residues. CDR3 in amino acids: CASSQELMGQGYEQYF. CDR3 nucleotide sequence: TGCGCCAGCAGCCAAGAACTCATGGGACAGGGCTACGAGCAGTACTTC.

The table lists this clone with a count of one. V is TRBV7-9 and J is TRBJ2-2; D might be TRBD1 (5 bases). V gave up 1 base and J gave up 5 bases, with 8 bases separating them. The germline gives CDR1 SEHNR, CDR2 FQNEAQ (reference sequence). The CDR3 is 14 residues long. Here the CDR3 reads CASSLGSGTGELFF. CDR3 DNA sequence: TGTGCCAGCAGCTTAGGGTCAGGGACCGGGGAGCTGTTTTTT.

This clone was seen just once. The rearrangement uses TRBV7-9 and TRBJ2-1; 11 bases agree with TRBD2. J lost 8 bases, V lost 4 bases, and 7 bases had no gene match. Germline V CDR1 and CDR2: SEHNR, FQNEAQ (reference sequence). This CDR3 spans 15 amino acids. This chain's CDR3 is CASSSTSGSSYEQFF. The CDR3 DNA reads as TGTGCCAGCAGCTCCACTAGCGGGAGTTCTTATGAGCAGTTCTTC.

The chain couples TRBV5-1 to TRBJ2-2, with D tentatively TRBD1 (5 bases). Trimming took 4 bases from V and 7 from J, leaving 11 bases between them. Germline CDR1 and CDR2: SGHRS and YFSETQ. There are 13 residues in the CDR3. The CDR3 spells CASSLPQGGELFF. The CDR3 bases are TGCGCCAGCAGCCTCCCGCAGGGCGGGGAGCTGTTTTTT.

The chain combines TRBV9 with TRBJ1-2; no clear D. There are 13 residues in the CDR3. CDR1 is SGDLS, CDR2 YYNGEE, per germline. Between the trimmed V and J ends, which lost 4 bases and 7 bases, there was a span of 14 bases. CDR3 in DNA: TGTGCCAGCAGCCGAGCTACAGACCTTGGCTACACCTTC. Encoded protein: CASSRATDLGYTF.